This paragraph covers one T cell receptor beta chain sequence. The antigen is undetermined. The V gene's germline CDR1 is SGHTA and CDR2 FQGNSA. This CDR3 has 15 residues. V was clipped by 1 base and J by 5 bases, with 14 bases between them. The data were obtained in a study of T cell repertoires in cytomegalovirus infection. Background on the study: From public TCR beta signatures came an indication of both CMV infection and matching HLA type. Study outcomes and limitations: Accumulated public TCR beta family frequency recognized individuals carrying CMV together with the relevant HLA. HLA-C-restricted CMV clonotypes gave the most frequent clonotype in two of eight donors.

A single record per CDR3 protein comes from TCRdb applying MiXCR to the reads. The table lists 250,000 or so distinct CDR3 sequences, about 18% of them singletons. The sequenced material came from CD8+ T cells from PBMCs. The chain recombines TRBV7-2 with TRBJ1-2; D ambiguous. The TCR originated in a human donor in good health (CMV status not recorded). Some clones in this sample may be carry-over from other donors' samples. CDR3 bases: TGTGCCAGCAGCTTAGGTATAGAACTAGGATATGGCTACACCTTC. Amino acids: CASSLGIELGYGYTF.